This TCR beta chain appears in the sequencing data of a study of cytomegalovirus exposure and HLA in healthy donors. General study findings and limits: Relative to the roughly 700-donor mean, N-insertions were reportedly fewer in an Asian-associated ancestry cluster in a later analysis. A later analysis found common viral pathogens apparently linked to several of the most significant clusters.

A word on this clone: Its antigen remains unidentified.

The PCR had 60 Vbeta and 13 Jbeta primers. TCRdb's copy holds only in-frame clones and misses some; the assay was immunoSEQ multiplex PCR. This repertoire shows about 200,000 clones, roughly 80% found once; its top ten account for 2.5% to 3%. Trimming stripped 3 bases from V and 2 bases from J, with 9 bases between. The CDR3 contains 14 residues. CDR1 and CDR2 (germline): MNHNS, SASEGT. The sequenced sample consisted of PBMCs. The chain uses TRBV6-1 and TRBJ2-3; tentative D call: TRBD2 (5 bases). The origin of this receptor is a man aged 25 to 40 in good health and CMV-seronegative. The CDR3 spells CASSDRGVTDTQYF. The CDR3 coding sequence is TGTGCCAGCAGTGATCGGGGAGTCACAGATACGCAGTATTTT.